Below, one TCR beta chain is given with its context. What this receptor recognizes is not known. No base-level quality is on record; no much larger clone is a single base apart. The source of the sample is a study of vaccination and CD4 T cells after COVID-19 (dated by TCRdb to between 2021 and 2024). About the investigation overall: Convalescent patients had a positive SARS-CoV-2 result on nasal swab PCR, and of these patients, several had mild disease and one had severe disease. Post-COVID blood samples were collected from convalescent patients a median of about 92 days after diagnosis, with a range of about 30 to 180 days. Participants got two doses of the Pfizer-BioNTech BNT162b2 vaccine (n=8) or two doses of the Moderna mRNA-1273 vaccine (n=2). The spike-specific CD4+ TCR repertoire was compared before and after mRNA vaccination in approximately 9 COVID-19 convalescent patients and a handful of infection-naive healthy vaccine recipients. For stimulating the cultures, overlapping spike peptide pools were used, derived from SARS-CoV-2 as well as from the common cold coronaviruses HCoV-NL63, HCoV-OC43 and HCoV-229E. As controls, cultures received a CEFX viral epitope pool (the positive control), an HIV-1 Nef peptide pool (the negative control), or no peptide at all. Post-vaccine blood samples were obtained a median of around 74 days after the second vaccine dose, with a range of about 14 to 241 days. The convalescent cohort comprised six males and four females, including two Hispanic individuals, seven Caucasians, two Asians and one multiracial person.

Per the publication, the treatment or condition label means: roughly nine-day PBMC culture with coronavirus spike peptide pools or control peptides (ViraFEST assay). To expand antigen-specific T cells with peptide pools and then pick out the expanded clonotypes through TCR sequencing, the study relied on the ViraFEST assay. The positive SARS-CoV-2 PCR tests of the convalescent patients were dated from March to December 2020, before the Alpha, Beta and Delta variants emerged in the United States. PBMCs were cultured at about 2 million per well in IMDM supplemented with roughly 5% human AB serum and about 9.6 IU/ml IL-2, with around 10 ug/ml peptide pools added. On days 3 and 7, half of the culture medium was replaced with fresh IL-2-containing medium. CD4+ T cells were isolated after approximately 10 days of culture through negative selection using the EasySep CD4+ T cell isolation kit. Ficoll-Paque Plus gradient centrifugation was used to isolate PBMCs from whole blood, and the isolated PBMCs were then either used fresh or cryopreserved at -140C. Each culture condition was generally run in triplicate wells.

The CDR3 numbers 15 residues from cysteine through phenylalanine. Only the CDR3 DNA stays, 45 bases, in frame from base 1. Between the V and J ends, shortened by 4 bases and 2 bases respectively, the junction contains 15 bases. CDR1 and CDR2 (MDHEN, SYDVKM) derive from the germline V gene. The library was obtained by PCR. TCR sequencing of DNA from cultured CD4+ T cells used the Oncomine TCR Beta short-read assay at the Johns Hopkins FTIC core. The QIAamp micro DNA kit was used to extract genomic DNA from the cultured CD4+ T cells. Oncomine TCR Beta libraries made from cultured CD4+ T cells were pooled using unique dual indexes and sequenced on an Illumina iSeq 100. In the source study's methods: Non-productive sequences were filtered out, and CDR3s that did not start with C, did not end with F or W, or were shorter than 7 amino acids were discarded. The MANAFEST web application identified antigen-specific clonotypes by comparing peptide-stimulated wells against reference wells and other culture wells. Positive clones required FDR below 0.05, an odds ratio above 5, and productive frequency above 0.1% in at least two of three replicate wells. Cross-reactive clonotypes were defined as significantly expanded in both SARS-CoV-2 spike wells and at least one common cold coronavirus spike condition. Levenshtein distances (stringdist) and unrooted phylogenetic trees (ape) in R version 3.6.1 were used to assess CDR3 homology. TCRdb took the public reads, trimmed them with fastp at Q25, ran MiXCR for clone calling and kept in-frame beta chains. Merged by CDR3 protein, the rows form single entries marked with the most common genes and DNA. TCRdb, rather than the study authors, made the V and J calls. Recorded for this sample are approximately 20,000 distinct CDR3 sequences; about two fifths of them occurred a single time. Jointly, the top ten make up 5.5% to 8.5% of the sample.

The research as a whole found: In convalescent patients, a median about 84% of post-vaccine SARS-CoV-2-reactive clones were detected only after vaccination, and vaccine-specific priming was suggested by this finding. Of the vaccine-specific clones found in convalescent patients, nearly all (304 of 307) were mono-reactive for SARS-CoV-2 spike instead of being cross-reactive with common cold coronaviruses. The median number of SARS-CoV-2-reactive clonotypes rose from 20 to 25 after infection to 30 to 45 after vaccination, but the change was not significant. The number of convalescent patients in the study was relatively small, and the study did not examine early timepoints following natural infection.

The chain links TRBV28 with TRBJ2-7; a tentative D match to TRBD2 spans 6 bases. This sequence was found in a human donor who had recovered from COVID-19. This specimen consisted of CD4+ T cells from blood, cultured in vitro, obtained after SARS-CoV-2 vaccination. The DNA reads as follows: TGTGCCAGCAGTTCCAGACTAGATTTTCCCTACGAGCAGTACTTC. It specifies CASSSRLDFPYEQYF.